This TCR beta chain is drawn from a study of blood T cell repertoires in COVID-19. For the study at large: Material from acute and convalescent COVID-19 was sourced from the United States, Italy and Spain. In each case, the material was cDNA or gDNA derived from T cells, B-cell-depleted T cells, or PBMCs.

Authors' methods: Reference gene primer amplification gave estimated nucleated cell counts. Using immunoSEQ multiplex PCR, the repertoire was profiled, and TCRdb retains in-frame clones only, with some absent. That table supplies the V and J calls and clone size; D and trimming were determined from the DNA. This repertoire shows some 64,000 clones, almost 85% found once; its top ten account for about 15%. Germline V CDR1 and CDR2: SNHLY, FYNNEI. Trimming removed 6 bases at V and 1 base at J, with 9 bases between. CDR3 length: 13 amino acids. Enrollment of patients from Seattle took place during active infection, with longitudinal follow-up.

Sample: peripheral blood. The chain has TRBV2 and TRBJ1-1, with D possibly matching TRBD1 (5 bases). This TCR came from a man in his 60s with COVID-19, enrolled during active disease. The DNA for the CDR3 is TGTGCCAGCAGCTCTCAGGGGAACACTGAAGCTTTCTTT. It translates to CASSSQGNTEAFF.